The following is a T cell receptor beta chain sequence with its context. Only a few counts were recorded for this clonotype. Its antigen specificity is not known. No base-level quality is on record; no much larger clone is a single base apart. The data originate from a study of blood T cells in healthy people across ages (dated by TCRdb to 2015 to 2017). Regarding the study in general: In model experiments, template switching captured about one uniquely barcoded TCR beta cDNA molecule for every two T cells. To track age-related changes in TCR beta repertoire diversity, the study relied on deep sequencing normalized with unique cDNA molecular identifiers. Four age groups were formed from the donors: young (average approximately 15 years), middle-aged (around 40), aged (under 70) and long-lived (around 82). For two donors (one aged 18 to 29 and one aged 80 or older), the study analyzed two additional independent replicas of 1 million unique cDNA reads from the same blood draw.

The donors were roughly 40 Caucasian individuals from Russia, aged roughly 6 to 90 years, who were systemically healthy. Each donor gave about 9.8 milliliters of peripheral blood, drawn into EDTA-treated Vacutainer tubes. Ficoll-Paque density-gradient centrifugation was used to isolate PBMCs, with at least 6.5 million per sample. Trizol reagent was used to extract total RNA from PBMCs, with at least 5.5 micrograms per sample. Naive CD45RAhigh/CD27high T cell percentages were measured by flow cytometry on a PBMC aliquot from every donor. The junction carries 6 bases between V and J, which are trimmed by 0 bases and 1 base respectively. The germline V gene sets CDR1 to LGHNA and CDR2 to YSLEER. Including the terminal cysteine and phenylalanine, the CDR3 comprises 15 residues. Of the read, only the CDR3 DNA is kept; its 45 bases are in frame from base 1. On the study overall, not on this receptor specifically: Observed TCR beta diversity correlated strongly with the percentage of naive T cells measured by flow cytometry. Since profiling was done on bulk unsorted PBMCs, naive and antigen-experienced compartments could not be conclusively compared. Estimates of total diversity based on one million sequenced T cells were regarded as lower bounds and as underestimates. The CMV infection status of donors was not known, potentially confounding age-related changes in expanded clonotypes. Compared with the aged group, more naive CD4+ T cells, fewer expanded clones and increased TCR diversity were shown by the long-lived group, suggesting age selection. As age increased, observed TCR beta diversity per million T cells dropped in a roughly linear way, and a significant reduction was already evident by age approximately 40.

The receptor library was made with 5' RACE. Sequencing used an Illumina HiSeq 2500. The second PCR ran for about 6 to 12 cycles and used a J-beta primer mix along with a sample-barcoded 5' primer. A template-switch 5' adaptor carrying 12 random nucleotides introduced a unique molecular identifier onto each TCR beta cDNA molecule. Each sample yielded at least 2.5 million CDR3-containing paired-end reads. The Mint cDNA synthesis kit, primed by a TRBC-specific oligonucleotide, was used to synthesize first-strand cDNA from all RNA. Following uracil-DNA glycosylase treatment, all cDNA underwent a first 18-cycle PCR with the universal primers M1SS and BC2_uni_R. The source study handled its data this way. For normalization, 1 million high-quality reads were randomly selected from each sample, with every read carrying a distinct molecular identifier. Reads with shared molecular identifiers were discarded instead of being binned into consensus sequences. MiTCR, with a Q25 quality threshold and the strictest error-elimination algorithm, was used for CDR3 identification, clonotype clustering and error correction. Lower-bound total TCR beta diversity was estimated with a nonparametric unseen species model using Euler transformation. TCRdb reprocessing: public reads trimmed at Q25 with fastp, clones called with MiXCR, in-frame beta chains kept. Here each entry gathers all rows of one CDR3 protein and keeps the most common genes and DNA. Here the V and J calls rest on TCRdb's processing, not on the authors' analysis. Within this sample are about 500,000 distinct CDR3 sequences, with less than 25% of them counted one time only. The top ten clonotypes cover just under 9% of the sample.

This sample also belongs to another study, concerning T cells of mothers and their children. As the second paper documents: Nine systemically healthy Caucasian individuals, comprising three mothers and their six children, were included as donors. cDNA synthesis consumed the entire amount of extracted RNA, loaded at roughly 1.5 ug RNA in each 15 ul reaction. In the second PCR, the M1S primer introduced both the sample barcodes and 2-4 random nucleotides. More than 9 million TCR beta CDR3 reads were obtained from each mother, and roughly 3 million reads were obtained from each child. In both related and unrelated pairs, thymic selection shapes the output of TCR recombination in a similar way, with inherited differences having only a minor effect. Normalized repertoire overlap was always slightly but never significantly higher in related than unrelated mother-child pairs. No persistent microchimeric T cell clones were detected, at a sensitivity of roughly 100 clones per million clonotypes. In the study, deep NGS was used to compare the TCR beta repertoires of mothers and children, and features distinguishing related mother-child pairs from unrelated individuals were sought. On average, the children were approximately 11 +/- 4 years old, while the mothers were 40 +/- 4 years old. Libraries were sequenced on Illumina HiSeq 2000 with 100+100 nt paired-end reads after adapter ligation with NEBNext reagents. To avoid cross-contamination, the mother libraries and the child libraries were prepared a month apart and sequenced in separate runs. For each donor, somewhere between roughly 450,000 and 2,000,000 distinct TCR beta clonotypes were identified. Naive TCR beta clonotypes were estimated from low-frequency clonotypes matched to each donor's FACS-determined naive share, without sorting.

The receptor chain draws on TRBV4-3 and TRBJ2-2, with the D gene too uncertain to name. The receptor comes from a boy between 10 and 17 years old in good health. Sample: blood. Read as DNA, the sequence is TGCGCCAGCAGCCAAGATCCAGGGAACACCGGGGAGCTGTTTTTT. This sequence encodes CASSQDPGNTGELFF.